The clone carrying this T cell receptor beta chain appeared a few times. The antigen remains unidentified. The data are from a study of blood T cells in healthy people across ages. A second 7 to 11 cycle PCR used barcoded and J-beta primers. TCRdb re-analysed the 5' RACE reads in MiXCR, keeping a single row per CDR3 protein. The sample carries about 1.6 million distinct CDR3 sequences, around 35% recorded once. The CDR3 has 15 residues. Germline assignment: CDR1 DFQATT and CDR2 SNEGSKA (reference sequence). With V trimmed by 2 bases and J by 4 bases, 9 bases remained unmatched. Peripheral blood was drawn, around 9.5 milliliters per donor. General study findings and limits: Long-lived donors carried more naive CD4+ cells and greater diversity than aged donors.

The source is a woman aged 25 to 39 in good health. Sequenced input: blood. The V call is TRBV20-1, the J call TRBJ2-7; 9 bases align to TRBD1. DNA of the CDR3: TGCAGTGCTAGATCCGAGGGGACAGGGAGGTACGAGCAGTACTTC. It codes for CSARSEGTGRYEQYF.